Below are 17 T cell receptor beta chains sequenced from a single sample in a study of blood T cells in healthy people across ages. A sample-barcoded 5' primer and a J-beta primer mix were used in a second PCR of roughly 7 to 12 cycles. One entry per CDR3 protein, called by TCRdb with MiXCR from the 5' RACE reads. The table has some 1.5 million distinct CDR3 sequences, under 30% seen once. The sample was blood. These receptors were obtained from a woman aged 25 to 39 in good health.

V gene TRBV11-1 combines with J gene TRBJ2-7; TRBD2 matches at 10 bases. The V gene end was trimmed by 3 bases and the J gene end by 7 bases; junction bases not matched to a gene: 9. Germline CDR1 SGHAT, CDR2 FQDESV (reference sequence). This CDR3 is built from 15 residues. CDR3 DNA: TGTGCCAGCAGCTTCGACACTAGCGGGGTTAATGAGCAGTACTTC. It encodes CASSFDTSGVNEQYF. Variable domain in full (rest from reference TRBV11-1 and TRBJ2-7): EAEVAQSPRYKITEKSQAVAFWCDPISGHATLYWYRQILGQGPELLVQFQDESVVDDSQLPKDRFSAERLKGVDSTLKIQPAELGDSAMYLCASSFDTSGVNEQYFGPGTRLTVT.

The V and J genes are TRBV6-1 and TRBJ1-1, with unresolved D. The germline gives CDR1 MNHNS, CDR2 SASEGT. V was pared by 6 bases and J by 1 base, with 9 bases between. This CDR3 region has 13 residues. DNA for the CDR3: TGTGCCAGCAGGGGAAAGGGGAACACTGAAGCTTTCTTT. Translating gives CASRGKGNTEAFF.

This chain uses TRBV30 with TRBJ2-7; TRBD2 agrees at 7 bases. Trimming at V came to 2 bases and at J to 2 bases, leaving 3 bases not matched to a gene. CDR1 is GTSNPN, CDR2 SVGIG, per germline (reference sequence). CDR3 length: 13 residues. The DNA of the CDR3 is TGTGCCTGGAGTCGGGGGAGGGCCTACGAGCAGTACTTC. Residues: CAWSRGRAYEQYF.

This clonotype has a single count. The junction departs from germline at one end; a sequencing error may be responsible. This rearrangement joins TRBV15 to TRBJ2-5; D gene unclear. This CDR3 contains 15 residues. Looked up from germline, CDR1 is LNHNV and CDR2 is YYDKDF (reference sequence). The CDR3 loop reads CAASRDLGPQETQYF. DNA of the CDR3: TGTGCCGCCAGCAGAGATCTAGGGCCGCAAGAGACCCAGTACTTC.

This clonotype was observed a single time. CDR3 sequence: CASSLGTYSYNEQYF. CDR3 in DNA: TGTGCCAGCAGCCTGGGGACGTATTCCTACAATGAGCAGTACTTC. The chain combines TRBV5-6 with TRBJ2-7, with D perhaps given as TRBD1 or TRBD2 (5 bases each). The CDR3 runs to 15 residues. Per germline, CDR1 SGHDT and CDR2 YYEEEE. V lost 4 bases and J lost 7, with 21 bases in between.

This clonotype was detected many times. The V and J genes are TRBV28 and TRBJ2-1; D gene ambiguous. V lost 5 bases to trimming and J lost 9 bases, with 17 bases between them. The CDR3 is 14 amino acids. CDR1 is MDHEN, CDR2 SYDVKM, per germline. CDR3 sequence: CASSPPGRHTEQFF. CDR3 coding DNA: TGTGCCAGCAGTCCCCCGGGCCGGCACACTGAGCAGTTCTTC. Full variable domain (outside the CDR3, taken from reference TRBV28 and TRBJ2-1): DVKVTQSSRYLVKRTGEKVFLECVQDMDHENMFWYRQDPGLGLRLIYFSYDVKMKEKGDIPEGYSVSREKKERFSLILESASTNQTSMYLCASSPPGRHTEQFFGPGTRLTVL.

The chain couples TRBV5-5 to TRBJ2-3; tentatively, D is TRBD2 (6 bases). The germline V gene has CDR1 SGHKS and CDR2 YYEKEE (reference sequence). The CDR3 length is 15 residues. V was pared by 2 bases and J by 5 bases, with 15 bases between. The CDR3 DNA reads as TGTGCCAGCAGCTTCAGGGACTTAGTAAGAGATACGCAGTATTTT. This gives the protein CASSFRDLVRDTQYF.

In its sample, this clonotype was seen a few times. The chain joins TRBV28 to TRBJ2-7, with D possibly TRBD1 on 5 matching bases. With 5 bases removed from V and 3 bases from J, the gap between germline ends came to 29 bases. Germline CDR1 MDHEN, CDR2 SYDVKM. There are 19 residues in the CDR3. The CDR3 is CASSRGAPGGFRFGYEQYF. The DNA for the CDR3 is TGTGCCAGCAGTCGTGGGGCCCCGGGTGGATTTAGGTTTGGCTACGAGCAGTACTTC.

This clonotype has a count of ten or more. The chain recombines TRBV29-1 with TRBJ2-7, with TRBD1 as a possible D gene (6 bases). With 7 bases removed from V and 4 bases from J, the gap between germline ends came to 17 bases. Germline CDR1 reads SQVTM; CDR2 reads ANQGSEA. The CDR3 is 13 amino acids. CDR3 in amino acids: CSAHLRGSYEQYF. DNA for the CDR3: TGCAGCGCCCACCTCAGGGGATCGTACGAGCAGTACTTC.

In the case of this clonotype: At one boundary the junction diverges from the germline segment, which might be a read error. The chain joins TRBV12-3 or TRBV12-4 to TRBJ1-2; D not resolved. This CDR3 has 15 residues. CDR3 sequence reads: CAGSASGKRDYGYTF. Here the CDR3 DNA reads TGTGCCGGCAGTGCCTCCGGGAAGCGAGACTATGGCTACACCTTC.

The chain combines TRBV7-2 with TRBJ2-5; 7 nucleotides align to TRBD1. The CDR3 is 15 residues long. Trimming removed 5 bases from V and 1 base from J; junction bases left unmatched: 7. The V gene's germline CDR1 is SGHTA and CDR2 FQGNSA. CDR3 in amino acids: CASSPQGIAQETQYF. DNA for the CDR3: TGTGCCAGCAGCCCACAGGGGATAGCCCAAGAGACCCAGTACTTC.

This clonotype was counted between two and nine times. The rearrangement uses TRBV27 and TRBJ1-5; D possibly corresponds to TRBD1 (6 bases). Trimming stripped 7 bases from V and 0 bases from J, with 19 bases between. The CDR3 consists of 17 residues. The germline V gene encodes CDR1 MNHEY and CDR2 SMNVEV (reference sequence). CDR3 nucleotides: TGTGCCAGCACTGACACCCCCCAGGGGAATAGCAATCAGCCCCAGCATTTT. Amino acid sequence: CASTDTPQGNSNQPQHF.

For this clonotype: This could be a read error, since a much larger clone is one nucleotide away. This sequence joins TRBV14 and TRBJ2-5; D remains unclear. Germline lookup yields CDR1 SGHDN and CDR2 FVKESK. This CDR3 has 14 residues. Trimming removed 3 bases at V and 5 bases at J, with 13 bases between. CDR3 region: CASSHVSSGETQYF. CDR3 sequence (DNA): TGTGCCAGCAGCCATGTTTCCTCGGGTGAGACCCAGTACTTC. Complete variable domain (other parts from reference TRBV14 and TRBJ2-5): EAGVTQFPSHSVIEKGQTVTLRCDPISGHDNLYWYRRVMGKEIKFLLHFVKESKQDESGMPNNRFLAERTGGTYSTLKVQPAELEDSGVYFCASSHVSSGETQYFGPGTRLLVL.

This clonotype was counted at least ten times. J is TRBJ2-7 and V is TRBV20-1; the match to TRBD2 covers 8 bases. The CDR3 covers 14 residues. Trimming cost V 3 bases and J 5 bases; bases outside gene matches: 9. Germline V gene data show CDR1 as DFQATT and CDR2 as SNEGSKA (reference sequence). The CDR3 protein is CSASILGLANEQYF. CDR3 DNA: TGCAGTGCTAGTATTCTAGGACTAGCAAACGAGCAGTACTTC.

The chain couples TRBV5-1 to TRBJ2-7, with D perhaps matching TRBD1 or TRBD2 (5 bases each). Trimming shortened V by 3 bases and J by 6 bases, and 16 bases separated the two germline ends. The germline CDR1 and CDR2 sequences are SGHRS and YFSETQ. This CDR3 contains 14 residues. CDR3 DNA: TGCGCCAGCAGCTGGGGGACGGCTGCTTGCGAGCAGTACTTC. Its translation is CASSWGTAACEQYF.

The genes are TRBV7-9 and TRBJ2-7, with D uncertain. Trimming took off 8 bases at V and 1 base at J, with 9 bases between the two ends. Germline V gene data show CDR1 as SEHNR and CDR2 as FQNEAQ (reference sequence). The CDR3 covers 12 residues. The CDR3 reads CASRSESYEQYF. CDR3 sequence (DNA): TGTGCCAGCCGCTCAGAATCCTACGAGCAGTACTTC.

This clonotype was counted only a few times. The rearrangement uses TRBV7-2 and TRBJ1-5; D is unclear. This CDR3 has 13 residues. Germline V gives CDR1 SGHTA, CDR2 FQGNSA. Between the trimmed V and J ends, which lost 6 bases and 0 bases, there was a span of 6 bases. The CDR3 sequence: CASRDDSNQPQHF. The CDR3 DNA reads TGTGCCAGCAGGGATGATAGCAATCAGCCCCAGCATTTT.